Following are 16 T cell receptor beta chains from one sample sequenced in a study of T cell responses to AZD1222 COVID-19 vaccine (dated by TCRdb to the early 2020s). Sample time point, as interpreted from the label and publication: about 28 days (+/-7) after the second vaccine dose. The method was the immunoSEQ multiplex PCR assay. TCRdb carries this immuneACCESS record with in-frame sequences only. Its versions omit some clonotypes, under half of them owing to an unresolved V gene in the studies checked, with the rest unexplained. The sample table holds about 160,000 clones, of which about 91% were seen once. The top ten constitute about 1% of the sample. Material: peripheral blood, obtained 28 days after the second AZD1222 dose. These receptors were collected from an adult who received the AZD1222 COVID-19 vaccine.

J is TRBJ2-5 and V is TRBV9; D possibly matches TRBD1 or TRBD2 (5 bases each). Germline-derived CDR1 and CDR2 are SGDLS and YYNGEE. Trimming stripped 0 bases from V and 7 bases from J, with 19 bases between. CDR3 length: 16 amino acids. The CDR3 region is CASSVEGLSGMRTQYF. The CDR3 DNA follows: TGTGCCAGCAGCGTAGAGGGGCTAAGCGGAATGAGGACCCAGTACTTC.

The chain is built from TRBV5-1 and TRBJ1-5; D perhaps matches TRBD1 (6 bases). This CDR3 region has 15 residues. V shed 0 bases and J shed 6 bases, with 13 bases lying between them. The V gene's germline CDR1 is SGHRS and CDR2 YFSETQ. CDR3 nucleotides: TGCGCCAGCAGCTTGGGCGGGGGCAGGGGTCAGCCCCAGCATTTT. Translation gives CASSLGGGRGQPQHF.

The chain is built from TRBV12-3 or TRBV12-4 and TRBJ1-5, with no clear D. CDR3 length equals 13 residues. The germline V and J ends were trimmed by 3 bases and 4 bases, with 7 bases remaining between them. The CDR3 nucleotides are TGTGCCAGCAGTTTCGAGGAGAATCAGCCCCAGCATTTT. This gives the protein CASSFEENQPQHF.

V and J are TRBV5-1 and TRBJ2-1; D remains unclear. V gave up 2 bases and J gave up 0 bases, with 9 bases separating them. The CDR3 runs 15 residues. The germline gives CDR1 SGHRS, CDR2 YFSETQ. Here the CDR3 DNA reads TGCGCCAGCAGCTTCCAGGCGAACTCCTACAATGAGCAGTTCTTC. Its translation is CASSFQANSYNEQFF.

The sample holds one count of this clone. V usage is TRBV19 and J usage is TRBJ1-3, with D hard to call. Trimming removed 5 bases from V and 2 bases from J, with 19 bases in between. The CDR3 is 17 amino acids. The V gene's germline CDR1 is LNHDA and CDR2 SQIVND (reference sequence). The CDR3 coding sequence is TGTGCCAGTAGTTTCTACAGTGGTCCGGGCGCTGGAAACACCATATATTTT. This codes for CASSFYSGPGAGNTIYF.

This chain uses TRBV7-9 with TRBJ1-2, with D uncertain. The V gene's germline CDR1 is SEHNR and CDR2 FQNEAQ (reference sequence). V lost 3 bases, J lost 2 bases, and 10 bases lay in between. The length of the CDR3 is 14 residues. The DNA of the CDR3 is TGTGCCAGCAGCTTTGTTGGGGAGAACTATGGCTACACCTTC. Its protein is CASSFVGENYGYTF.

The genes are TRBV5-6 and TRBJ2-3; 10 bases match TRBD2. The CDR3 length is 17 residues. J lost 3 bases, V lost 1 base, and 8 bases had no gene match. Germline CDR1 reads SGHDT; CDR2 reads YYEEEE. The DNA of the CDR3 is TGTGCCAGCAGCTTGCCCATAGCGGGGGGTTTAACAGATACGCAGTATTTT. It specifies CASSLPIAGGLTDTQYF.

The gene calls are TRBV2 and TRBJ2-7; TRBD1 agrees at 11 bases. V shed 1 base, J shed 5 bases, and the junction held 4 bases outside the gene matches. Germline lookup yields CDR1 SNHLY and CDR2 FYNNEI. The CDR3 is 15 amino acids. In nucleotides, the CDR3 is TGTGCCAGCAGTGAAGGGGGACAGGGGGGCCACGAGCAGTACTTC. Translation gives CASSEGGQGGHEQYF. Together with reference TRBV2 and TRBJ2-7, the CDR3 gives the full variable domain: EPEVTQTPSHQVTQMGQEVILRCVPISNHLYFYWYRQILGQKVEFLVSFYNNEISEKSEIFDDQFSVERPDGSNFTLKIRSTKLEDSAMYFCASSEGGQGGHEQYFGPGTRLTVT.

The V call is TRBV10-3, the J call TRBJ2-3; D possibly corresponds to TRBD2 (5 bases). Per the germline V gene, CDR1 is ENHRY and CDR2 is SYGVKD. The CDR3 runs 15 residues. Trimming took 4 bases from V and 2 from J, leaving 13 bases between them. The CDR3 loop is CAISGSDSTTDTQYF. The DNA of the CDR3 is TGTGCCATCAGTGGCTCGGACTCTACCACAGATACGCAGTATTTT.

This chain uses TRBV5-6 with TRBJ1-2; TRBD1 matches 7 bases. This CDR3 contains 17 residues. V lost 2 bases to trimming and J lost 4 bases; unmatched junction nucleotides: 14. Germline values: CDR1 SGHDT, CDR2 YYEEEE. The CDR3 DNA sequence: TGTGCCAGCAGCTTAAGACAGGGTTCTCTACTTCTCTATGGCTACACCTTC. Translating it yields CASSLRQGSLLLYGYTF.

The rearrangement uses TRBV3-1 (or the pseudogene TRBV3-2) and TRBJ2-1, with 13 bases lining up with TRBD2. Germline lookup yields CDR1 LGHDT and CDR2 YNNKEL (reference sequence). Trimming at V came to 2 bases and at J to 7 bases, leaving 5 bases not matched to a gene. The CDR3 loop spans 16 amino acids. CDR3 protein: CASSQSPTSGGNEQFF. Written as DNA, the CDR3 is TGTGCCAGCAGCCAATCCCCGACTAGCGGGGGGAATGAGCAGTTCTTC.

The V and J genes are TRBV19 and TRBJ2-4; D remains ambiguous. The V gene's germline CDR1 is LNHDA and CDR2 SQIVND (reference sequence). Trimming pared 2 bases from V and 6 bases from J, leaving 5 bases between. There are 12 residues in the CDR3. CDR3 DNA: TGTGCCAGTAGTATACCGGCAAACATTCAGTACTTC. As protein: CASSIPANIQYF. The full variable domain, in which reference TRBV19 and TRBJ2-4 provide the parts outside the CDR3, is DGGITQSPKYLFRKEGQNVTLSCEQNLNHDAMYWYRQDPGQGLRLIYYSQIVNDFQKGDIAEGYSVSREKKESFPLTVTSAQKNPTAFYLCASSIPANIQYFGAGTRLSVL.

The J gene is TRBJ1-5, the V gene TRBV12-1; the listed D gene, TRBD1, was not tested against the DNA. TRBV12-1 represents a pseudogene. CDR3 length: 18 residues. Written as DNA, the CDR3 is TGTGCCAGCAGCTTGGGGCGCAGACCAACTAAAAGGAATCAGCCCCAGCATTTT. Translating gives CASSLGRRPTKRNQPQHF.

The chain recombines TRBV5-1 with TRBJ1-2, with D uncertain. The ends were cut back, 0 bases at V and 0 bases at J, with 9 bases in the middle. The CDR3 sequence is 15 residues long. From germline, CDR1 is SGHRS and CDR2 YFSETQ. The CDR3 DNA follows: TGCGCCAGCAGCTTGGCTGCAGATTCTAACTATGGCTACACCTTC. This translates into CASSLAADSNYGYTF.

The chain joins TRBV12-3 or TRBV12-4 to TRBJ1-5; D gene unclear. V was cut by 3 bases and J by 2 bases, with 5 bases left in between. The CDR3 spans 13 residues. CDR3 bases: TGTGCCAGCAGTTTTCCAGGCAATCAGCCCCAGCATTTT. The encoded protein is CASSFPGNQPQHF.

The chain links TRBV10-3 to TRBJ1-2, with D unresolved. Germline CDR1 ENHRY, CDR2 SYGVKD. There are 12 residues in the CDR3. Trimming cost V 5 bases and J 8 bases, with 12 bases left between them. The CDR3 loop reads CAISSVTRGYTF. The CDR3 DNA is TGTGCCATCAGTTCGGTCACGCGAGGCTACACCTTC.